One sample yielded the 12 T cell receptor beta chains listed below, sequenced in a study of blood T cell repertoires in COVID-19. The data were produced by immunoSEQ multiplex PCR, yet TCRdb's version contains in-frame clones alone and is incomplete. The repertoire consists of about 160,000 clones, with over 75% occurring once and the leading ten covering 2.5% to 3%. The sample comprised peripheral blood. These receptors originate from a man between 65 and 80 years old with acute or convalescent COVID-19.

This clone was seen more than once but under ten times. V gene TRBV11-2 combines with J gene TRBJ2-1; the match to TRBD1 covers 7 bases. Unmatched junction bases numbered 8, after V lost 5 bases and J lost 4 bases. There are 15 residues in the CDR3. CDR1 and CDR2 (germline): SGHAT, FQNNGV. The CDR3 coding sequence is TGTGCCAGCAGCCGCGGACAGGCCCAATACAATGAGCAGTTCTTC. Translating gives CASSRGQAQYNEQFF.

The rearrangement uses TRBV15 and TRBJ1-5; unclear D gene. The CDR3 consists of 16 residues. CDR1 and CDR2 from the germline V gene are LNHNV and YYDKDF (reference sequence). V dropped 2 bases and J dropped 5 bases, with 16 bases sitting between them. The CDR3 here is CATSRSPGGTYQPQHF. The CDR3 DNA reads TGTGCCACCAGCAGATCACCGGGAGGAACCTATCAGCCCCAGCATTTT. Together with reference TRBV15 and TRBJ1-5, the CDR3 gives the full variable domain: DAMVIQNPRYQVTQFGKPVTLSCSQTLNHNVMYWYQQKSSQAPKLLFHYYDKDFNNEADTPDNFQSRRPNTSFCFLDIRSPGLGDTAMYLCATSRSPGGTYQPQHFGDGTRLSIL.

This clone is a singleton in its sample. The chain employs TRBV19 and TRBJ2-2; TRBD1 is a possible D gene (5 bases). The V end was cut by 3 bases, the J end by 5 bases, with 10 bases between. Per the germline V gene, CDR1 is LNHDA and CDR2 is SQIVND (reference sequence). This CDR3 contains 14 residues. The DNA of the CDR3 is TGTGCCAGTAGTATGCTCAGGGATACCGGGGAGCTGTTTTTT. This codes for CASSMLRDTGELFF.

The chain is built from TRBV6-6 and TRBJ1-2; TRBD1 matches at 7 bases. The CDR3 sequence is 18 residues long. Germline CDR1 and CDR2: MNHNY and SVGAGI (reference sequence). V shed 5 bases and J 1 base; nucleotides not matched to a gene: 16. The CDR3 nucleotides are TGTGCCAGCAGTCCAGTTTCTCCGGACAGGCCGCTTAACTATGGCTACACCTTC. This encodes CASSPVSPDRPLNYGYTF.

This clone has only a few counts. The rearrangement joins TRBV7-9 to TRBJ2-5; unclear D gene. The CDR3 loop spans 14 amino acids. Trimming removed 0 bases from V and 0 bases from J, with 5 bases in between. Germline V gene data show CDR1 as SEHNR and CDR2 as FQNEAQ (reference sequence). CDR3 coding DNA: TGTGCCAGCAGCTTAGCGTCGTACCAAGAGACCCAGTACTTC. Amino acids: CASSLASYQETQYF.

The rearrangement links TRBV7-8 to TRBJ2-7, with TRBD2 matching over 9 bases. The germline V gene encodes CDR1 SGHVS and CDR2 FQNEAQ. Trimming took 5 bases from V and 1 from J; bases not matched to a gene: 6. The CDR3 contains 15 residues. CDR3 sequence (DNA): TGTGCCAGCAGCCTTAGCGGGAGAGGGTCCTACGAGCAGTACTTC. Translation: CASSLSGRGSYEQYF. The full variable domain, with the rest looked up from reference TRBV7-8 and TRBJ2-7, is GAGVSQSPRYKVAKRGQDVALRCDPISGHVSLFWYQQALGQGPEFLTYFQNEAQLDKSGLPSDRFFAERPEGSVSTLKIQRTQQEDSAVYLCASSLSGRGSYEQYFGPGTRLTVT.

The chain uses TRBV12-3 or TRBV12-4 and TRBJ1-1; no firm D call. The CDR3 loop spans 13 amino acids. V was trimmed by 8 bases and J by 1 base, leaving 11 bases between them. CDR3 loop: CASRTPSNTEAFF. The DNA for the CDR3 is TGTGCCAGCCGTACACCCTCGAACACTGAAGCTTTCTTT.

V is TRBV5-5 and J is TRBJ1-2, with 8 bases fitting TRBD1. Germline V gives CDR1 SGHKS, CDR2 YYEKEE (reference sequence). J lost 0 bases, V lost 2 bases, and 6 bases had no gene match. This CDR3 region has 16 residues. The chain's CDR3 is CASSFQGAGANYGYTF. CDR3 DNA sequence: TGTGCCAGCAGCTTCCAGGGGGCCGGGGCTAACTATGGCTACACCTTC.

This clone came up a few times. The chain couples TRBV5-8 to TRBJ2-1; TRBD1 agrees at 8 bases. There are 14 residues in the CDR3. V was pared by 3 bases and J by 9 bases, with 8 bases of the junction left unmatched. Germline CDR1 reads SGHTS; CDR2 reads YDEGEE. CDR3 DNA sequence: TGTGCCAGCAGCTACGGACAGGGAGCTCTTGAGCAGTTCTTC. The encoded protein is CASSYGQGALEQFF.

This clone was seen once. The chain recombines TRBV18 with TRBJ2-5; a weak D match, TRBD2 (6 bases). Trimming pared 3 bases from V and 4 bases from J, leaving 9 bases between. The length of the CDR3 is 13 residues. Germline lookup yields CDR1 KGHSH and CDR2 LQKENI. The CDR3 nucleotides are TGTGCCAGCTCACCTGTGGGGGGAGAGACCCAGTACTTC. This sequence encodes CASSPVGGETQYF.

The CDR3 nucleotides are TGTGCCAGCAGCGTCGTAACTAGCCGTAACGATGAGCAGTTCTTC. Translated: CASSVVTSRNDEQFF. The rearrangement links TRBV9 to TRBJ2-1; D possibly corresponds to TRBD2 (6 bases). Per the germline V gene, CDR1 is SGDLS and CDR2 is YYNGEE. V was pared by 2 bases and J by 8 bases, with 17 bases between. This CDR3 contains 15 residues. Full variable domain (remainder filled in from reference TRBV9 and TRBJ2-1): DSGVTQTPKHLITATGQRVTLRCSPRSGDLSVYWYQQSLDQGLQFLIQYYNGEERAKGNILERFSAQQFPDLHSELNLSSLELGDSALYFCASSVVTSRNDEQFFGPGTRLTVL.

This clone was picked up one time. The rearrangement joins TRBV2 to TRBJ1-1, with D hard to call. The CDR3 contains 14 residues. CDR1 is SNHLY, CDR2 FYNNEI, per germline. V lost 2 bases and J 3 bases, leaving 10 bases between the germline ends. Here the CDR3 DNA reads TGTGCCAGCAGTGAACTTGAGGCCTACACTGAAGCTTTCTTT. Its protein product is CASSELEAYTEAFF.